The entry below gives a single T cell receptor beta chain sequence along with its context. The specificity of this receptor is unknown. No much larger clone is present one base from it, and per-base qualities are unavailable. The sample belongs to a study of OX40 agonist ivuxolimab in advanced cancers. Context from the whole study: Ivuxolimab was an agonistic, fully human IgG2 monoclonal antibody directed against OX40 (CD134), a costimulatory receptor. The point of sequencing TCRbeta in the periphery was to test whether ivuxolimab changed TCR sequence diversity and drove clonal T-cell expansion. Prior anti-PD-1, anti-PD-L1 or anti-CTLA-4 therapy was permitted, and 40% of dose-escalation patients had received checkpoint inhibitors. The paper covers the monotherapy dose-escalation part of the phase I ivuxolimab trial, which included N of about 50 patients. Intravenous ivuxolimab was administered to patients every 2 weeks at six dose levels: 0.01, 0.1, 0.3, 1.5, 3 and 10 mg/kg. Among the roughly 50 dose-escalation patients, about 20 had hepatocellular carcinoma, 15 melanoma, 9 renal cell carcinoma and 9 head and neck cancer. The dose-escalation cohort was approximately 83% male with a mean age of about 60 years, ranging from about 23 to 85. Partial responses occurred in three dose-escalation patients: two with cutaneous melanoma and one with hepatocellular carcinoma.

For sequencing of the TCRbeta CDR3 region, genomic DNA was extracted from the sorted cells. TCRbeta CDR3 regions were sequenced using the immunoSEQ Assay. TCRdb's version of the immuneACCESS table is confined to in-frame rearrangements and falls short of the full clone set. An unresolved V gene accounts for under half of the shortfall where checked; the remainder is of unknown origin. In all, the sample holds roughly 86,000 clones, and about 90% of those were seen once. About 7.2% of the sample belongs to the ten largest clones. From its cysteine to its phenylalanine, the CDR3 spans 13 amino acids. The read is trimmed to its CDR3 DNA, 39 bases read in frame from base 1. The junction carries 14 bases between V and J, which are trimmed by 7 bases and 5 bases respectively. In the germline V gene, CDR1 corresponds to SGHNT and CDR2 to YENEEA. Patients with autoimmune disease history or receiving systemic immunosuppression were excluded from the trial. Peripheral blood for TCR sequencing was collected from all dose cohorts at baseline, on cycle 4 day 1, and on cycle 7 day 1. Samples came from an open-label, multicenter, first-in-human phase I dose-escalation trial of ivuxolimab. Adults with locally advanced or metastatic head and neck squamous cell, hepatocellular, melanoma or renal cell carcinoma were enrolled in the trial. Before TCR sequencing, CD4+ T cells and CD8+ T cells were sorted from peripheral blood as separate populations.

Paper-wide results and their limitations: At doses from 0.1 to 3.0 mg/kg, clonal expansion was seen in both CD4+ and CD8+ blood T cells between baseline and week 6. Low levels of normalized T-cell clonal expansion were also seen in some patients who did not respond. Which antigens the clonally expanded peripheral T cells were specific for was not determined. On average, CD8+ T cells showed more expanded clones than CD4+ T cells after ivuxolimab. In the 0.1-3.0 mg/kg groups, partial responders had among the lowest normalized peripheral clonal expansion, particularly in CD8+ T cells.

The TCR comes from an adult with an advanced solid tumor such as melanoma, head and neck, liver or kidney cancer. The sample here was CD4+ or CD8+ T cells sorted from blood, taken in a trial of the OX40 agonist ivuxolimab. The rearranged segments are TRBV11-3 and TRBJ2-5; the D gene is possibly TRBD2, with 6 bases matching. The nucleotide sequence is TGTGCCAGCAATATAGGAGGGAGCGAGACCCAGTACTTC. It specifies CASNIGGSETQYF.